This entry features one T cell receptor beta chain sequence. Time point: pre-treatment sample, taken before nivolumab and TIL therapy. Adults with stage 4 NSCLC were enrolled in a phase I trial. The sample is drawn from a study of TIL therapy for anti-PD-1-resistant metastatic lung cancer. The libraries were made with immunoSEQ v3. Only in-frame clones appear in the TCRdb table, and some are missing; sequencing was by immunoSEQ multiplex PCR. Counted here are about 47,000 clones, just over 85% occurring once; the ten biggest clones make up around 5%. This CDR3 spans 12 amino acids. The germline V gene encodes CDR1 GTSNPN and CDR2 SVGIG (reference sequence). The V gene lost 3 bases and the J gene lost 6 bases, with 12 bases spanning the gap.

The source is a person aged 25 to 85 with non-small cell lung cancer. The chain links TRBV30 to TRBJ2-7, with TRBD2 as a possible D gene (5 bases). The sample was blood, taken at baseline. This CDR3 is CAWRVGLGEQYF. Here the CDR3 DNA reads TGTGCCTGGAGAGTAGGACTGGGCGAGCAGTACTTC.